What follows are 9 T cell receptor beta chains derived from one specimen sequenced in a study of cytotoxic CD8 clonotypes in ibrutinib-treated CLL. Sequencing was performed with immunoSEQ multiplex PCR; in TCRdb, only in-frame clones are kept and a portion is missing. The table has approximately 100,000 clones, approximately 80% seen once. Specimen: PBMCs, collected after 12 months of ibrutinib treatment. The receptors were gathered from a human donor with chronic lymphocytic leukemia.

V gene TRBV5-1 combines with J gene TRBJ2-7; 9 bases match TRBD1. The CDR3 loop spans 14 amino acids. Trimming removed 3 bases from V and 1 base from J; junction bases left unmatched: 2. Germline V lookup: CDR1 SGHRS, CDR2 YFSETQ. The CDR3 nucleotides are TGCGCCAGCAGCTCGGGACAGGGATCCTACGAGCAGTACTTC. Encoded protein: CASSSGQGSYEQYF.

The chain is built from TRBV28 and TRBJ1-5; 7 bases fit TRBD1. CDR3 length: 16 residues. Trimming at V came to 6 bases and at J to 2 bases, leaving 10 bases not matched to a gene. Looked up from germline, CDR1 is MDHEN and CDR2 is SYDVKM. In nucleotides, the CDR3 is TGTGCCAGCAGACTGAGACAGGGACTTGGCAATCAGCCCCAGCATTTT. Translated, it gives CASRLRQGLGNQPQHF.

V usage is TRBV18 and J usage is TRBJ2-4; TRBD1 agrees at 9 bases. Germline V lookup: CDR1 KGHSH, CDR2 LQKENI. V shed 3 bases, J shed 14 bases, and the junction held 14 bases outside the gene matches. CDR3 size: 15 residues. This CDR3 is CASSPSRDRAGTKYF. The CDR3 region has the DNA TGTGCCAGCTCACCGAGTCGGGACAGGGCCGGAACTAAGTACTTC.

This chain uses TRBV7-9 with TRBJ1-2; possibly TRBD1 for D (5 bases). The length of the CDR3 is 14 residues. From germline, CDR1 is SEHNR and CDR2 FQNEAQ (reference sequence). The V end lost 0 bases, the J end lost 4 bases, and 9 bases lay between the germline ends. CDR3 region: CASSLAGTGYGYTF. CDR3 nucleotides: TGTGCCAGCAGCTTAGCTGGTACAGGCTATGGCTACACCTTC.

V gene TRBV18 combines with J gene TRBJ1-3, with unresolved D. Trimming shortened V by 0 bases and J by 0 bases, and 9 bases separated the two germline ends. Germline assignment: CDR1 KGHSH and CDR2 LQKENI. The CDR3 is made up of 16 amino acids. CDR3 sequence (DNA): TGTGCCAGCTCACCACCTTTGGACTTCTCTGGAAACACCATATATTTT. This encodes CASSPPLDFSGNTIYF.

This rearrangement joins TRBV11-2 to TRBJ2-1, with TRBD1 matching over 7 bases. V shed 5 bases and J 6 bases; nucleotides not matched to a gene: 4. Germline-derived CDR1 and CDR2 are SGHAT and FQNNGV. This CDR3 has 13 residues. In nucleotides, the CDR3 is TGTGCCAGCAGCCTCCCAGGGGGCAATGAGCAGTTCTTC. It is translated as CASSLPGGNEQFF.

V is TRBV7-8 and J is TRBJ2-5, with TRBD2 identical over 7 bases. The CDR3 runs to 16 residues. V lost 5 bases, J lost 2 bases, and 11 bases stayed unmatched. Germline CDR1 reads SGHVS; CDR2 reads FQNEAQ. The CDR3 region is CASSPTGGTYQETQYF. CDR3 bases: TGTGCCAGCAGCCCAACCGGGGGGACCTATCAAGAGACCCAGTACTTC.

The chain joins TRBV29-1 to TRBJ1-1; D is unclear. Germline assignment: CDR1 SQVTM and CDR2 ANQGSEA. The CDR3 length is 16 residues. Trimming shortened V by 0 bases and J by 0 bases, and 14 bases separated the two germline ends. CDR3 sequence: CSVEDRRRPMNTEAFF. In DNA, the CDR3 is TGCAGCGTTGAAGATCGGAGACGGCCCATGAACACTGAAGCTTTCTTT. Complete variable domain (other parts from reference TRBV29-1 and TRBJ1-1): SAVISQKPSRDICQRGTSLTIQCQVDSQVTMMFWYRQQPGQSLTLIATANQGSEATYESGFVIDKFPISRPNLTFSTLTVSNMSPEDSSIYLCSVEDRRRPMNTEAFFGQGTRLTVV.

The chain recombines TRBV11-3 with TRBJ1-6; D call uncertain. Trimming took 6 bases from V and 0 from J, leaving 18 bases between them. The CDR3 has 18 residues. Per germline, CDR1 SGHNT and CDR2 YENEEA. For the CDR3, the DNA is TGTGCCAGCAGTAGGAGGAGGGCCTCCAGCTCCTATAATTCACCCCTCCACTTT. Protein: CASSRRRASSSYNSPLHF.